A selection of T cell receptor beta chains follows, all from one sample in a study of blood T cell repertoires in COVID-19. Repertoires were generated with immunoSEQ multiplex PCR, while TCRdb's copy carries only in-frame clones and drops some. Here the sample spans 150,000 or so clones, 91% being singletons. Input material: peripheral blood. The receptor source for this set is a man in his fifties with acute or convalescent COVID-19. Both conserved end residues are trimmed from each CDR3. The order of the fields is CDR3 length, J gene, V gene, CDR3 protein.

17,TRBJ1-5,TRBV18,ASSPQGQGRFPSNQPQH
13,TRBJ2-5,TRBV5-5,ASKHGQGGGETQY
9,TRBJ1-2,TRBV7-9,ASSANSGYT
12,TRBJ2-2,TRBV19,ASTGSRSTGELF
9,TRBJ2-5,TRBV29-1,SVGQGETQY
10,TRBJ2-5,TRBV6-6,ASSYSRETQY
14,TRBJ2-1,TRBV7-3,ASSGLAGLAYNEQF
13,TRBJ1-5,TRBV28,ASSSYRGSNQPQH
15,TRBJ2-1,TRBV4-2,ASSQVLQTSGHNEQF
14,TRBJ1-4,TRBV3-1/TRBV3-2,ASSQDYGGGEEKLF
9,TRBJ2-1,TRBV29-1,SAQGRNEQF
13,TRBJ1-2,TRBV3-1/TRBV3-2,ASSQEPPWAYGYT
17,TRBJ1-3,TRBV11-2,ASSPIRTGDLRSGNTIY
12,TRBJ2-3,TRBV20-1,SASRLGGRDTQY